The entry below describes one TCR beta chain. The antigen is undetermined. Total RNA extracted from each sample amounted to at least 6 micrograms. The source of the sample is a study of blood T cells in healthy people across ages. It was with a sample-barcoded 5' primer and a J-beta primer mix that a second PCR of roughly 6 to 12 cycles was run. TCRdb re-called the 5' RACE reads with MiXCR, one entry per CDR3 protein. The table has 380,000 or so distinct CDR3 sequences, 45% to 65% seen once. The CDR3 covers 15 residues. V lost 7 bases, J lost 4 bases, and 6 bases stayed unmatched. The study, taken as a whole, reports: When set beside aged donors, long-lived donors presented more naive CD4+ cells and higher diversity.

The receptor was derived from a man in his sixties in good health. The chain links TRBV12-3 or TRBV12-4 to TRBJ2-1; 11 bases are a match to TRBD1. Sequencing used blood. Written as DNA, the CDR3 is TGTGCCAGCACCCTGGACAGGGGGCCGTACAATGAGCAGTTCTTC. This encodes CASTLDRGPYNEQFF.